This TCR beta chain derives from a study of cytomegalovirus exposure and HLA in healthy donors. This clone was found once. Its antigen is as yet unknown. Findings of the study overall: Later analysis indicated greater clonal expansion among HLA-associated TCR beta chains than among equally common other chains. Common viral pathogens seemed, in a later analysis, to connect with several of the most significant clusters. Previous analysis showed most TCR beta V segments were productive about 87% or about 30% of the time. The classifier was said to identify cytomegalovirus status with high specificity and sensitivity.

Trimming cost V 6 bases and J 6 bases; bases outside gene matches: 9. This CDR3 comprises 15 residues. Germline CDR1 reads SNHLY; CDR2 reads FYNNEI. Both 60 Vbeta primers and 13 Jbeta primers went into the PCR. Using immunoSEQ multiplex PCR, the repertoire was profiled, and TCRdb retains in-frame clones only, with some absent. The sample carries approximately 170,000 clones, less than 80% recorded once. The source is a man aged 35 to 55 in good health and CMV-seronegative. Sequenced: PBMCs. The V and J genes are TRBV2 and TRBJ2-2, with 8 positions matching TRBD1. The CDR3 sequence is CASSGDRRGPGELFF. The DNA of the CDR3 is TGTGCCAGCAGCGGGGACAGGAGGGGCCCCGGGGAGCTGTTTTTT.